Below are 3 T cell receptor beta chains sequenced from a single sample in a study of beta chain features in type 1 diabetes. TCRB transcripts that were expressed got sequenced, as all of the isolated RNA had been reverse transcribed. The data were produced by immunoSEQ multiplex PCR, yet TCRdb's version contains in-frame clones alone and is incomplete. The sample lists under 950,000 clones; about 17% were seen once. The sample consisted of naive CD4+ T cells from blood. These receptor sequences come from a woman between 18 and 29 years old in good health.

The gene calls are TRBV9 and TRBJ1-1, with D perhaps matching TRBD1 (5 bases). The CDR3 totals 15 residues. V was clipped by 0 bases and J by 1 base, with 10 bases between them. CDR1 and CDR2 from the germline V gene are SGDLS and YYNGEE. Here the CDR3 DNA reads TGTGCCAGCAGCGTAGACCAGGGTGGGAACACTGAAGCTTTCTTT. This translates into CASSVDQGGNTEAFF.

The chain carries TRBV10-3 and TRBJ2-7, with a possible D match to TRBD2 (7 bases). The germline CDR1 and CDR2 sequences are ENHRY and SYGVKD. Trimming removed 6 bases at V and 6 bases at J, with 21 bases between. The length of the CDR3 is 15 residues. The CDR3 DNA is TGTGCCATCAGCAGTTCGAACAGGGAGGGGTTCGAGCAGTACTTC. Encoded protein: CAISSSNREGFEQYF.

This clone was seen a few times. This sequence joins TRBV29-1 and TRBJ2-1; the match to TRBD1 covers 8 bases. The CDR3 runs 14 residues. V was pared by 7 bases and J by 1 base, with 6 bases of the junction left unmatched. Germline V gene data show CDR1 as SQVTM and CDR2 as ANQGSEA. The CDR3 here is CSGHRGVSYNEQFF. Written as DNA, the CDR3 is TGCAGCGGGCACAGGGGGGTATCCTACAATGAGCAGTTCTTC.